Presented here are 4 T cell receptor beta chains from one specimen sequenced in a study of T cells in Graves' hyperthyroidism and ophthalmopathy. TCR beta CDR3 regions were amplified from RNA. First-round RT-PCR with HTBI primers amplified the TCR CDR3 region. TCRdb reprocessed the multiplex PCR reads via MiXCR and lists one record per CDR3 protein. Of about 420,000 distinct CDR3 sequences in the sample, less than 20% were seen once. Sequencing input: blood. All receptors derive from a woman aged 18-29 years with Graves' hyperthyroidism.

This clonotype showed up just a few times. The junction shows a germline mismatch at one end, possibly a read error. The chain has TRBV7-2 and TRBJ2-3; 11 bases line up with TRBD2. The CDR3 sequence is 15 residues long. In germline, CDR1 is SGHTA, CDR2 FQGNSA. As DNA, the CDR3 is TGTGCCAGCAACTTATTGACTAGCGGGAAAGATACACAGTATTTT. Protein product: CASNLLTSGKDTQYF. Using reference TRBV7-2 and TRBJ2-3 for the parts outside the CDR3, the full variable domain is GAGVSQSPSNKVTEKGKDVELRCDPISGHTALYWYRQSLGQGLEFLIYFQGNSAPDKSGLPSDRFSAERTGGSVSTLTIQRTQQEDSAVYLCASNLLTSGKDTQYFGPGTRLTVL.

This clonotype has ten or more counts. This chain uses TRBV12-3 or TRBV12-4 with TRBJ1-6; TRBD1 might be the D (6 bases). The length of the CDR3 is 16 residues. The V gene lost 3 bases and the J gene lost 10 bases, with 19 bases spanning the gap. In nucleotides, the CDR3 is TGTGCCAGCAGTTTCGGGGGCAGCGCCTTATACTCACCCCTCCACTTT. This encodes CASSFGGSALYSPLHF.

This clonotype was counted many times. The chain has TRBV24-1 and TRBJ2-5; 11 bases match TRBD2. Trimming removed 5 bases from V and 3 bases from J; junction bases left unmatched: 7. This CDR3 has 16 amino acids. From germline, CDR1 is KGHDR and CDR2 SFDVKD. CDR3 sequence (DNA): TGTGCCACCAGTGCCATACTAGCGGGGGAAAAAGAGACCCAGTACTTC. This translates into CATSAILAGEKETQYF.

In this sample, this clonotype turned up many times. V and J are TRBV3-1 and TRBJ2-2; no clear D gene. This CDR3 comprises 13 residues. The V and J ends lost 2 bases and 6 bases respectively, with 7 bases between them. Germline CDR1 and CDR2: LGHDT and YNNKEL (reference sequence). This CDR3 is CASSQSAPGELFF. The CDR3 nucleotides are TGTGCCAGCAGCCAATCGGCTCCCGGGGAGCTGTTTTTT. Variable domain in full (rest from reference TRBV3-1 and TRBJ2-2): DTAVSQTPKYLVTQMGNDKSIKCEQNLGHDTMYWYKQDSKKFLKIMFSYNNKELIINETVPNRFSPKSPDKAHLNLHINSLELGDSAVYFCASSQSAPGELFFGEGSRLTVL.